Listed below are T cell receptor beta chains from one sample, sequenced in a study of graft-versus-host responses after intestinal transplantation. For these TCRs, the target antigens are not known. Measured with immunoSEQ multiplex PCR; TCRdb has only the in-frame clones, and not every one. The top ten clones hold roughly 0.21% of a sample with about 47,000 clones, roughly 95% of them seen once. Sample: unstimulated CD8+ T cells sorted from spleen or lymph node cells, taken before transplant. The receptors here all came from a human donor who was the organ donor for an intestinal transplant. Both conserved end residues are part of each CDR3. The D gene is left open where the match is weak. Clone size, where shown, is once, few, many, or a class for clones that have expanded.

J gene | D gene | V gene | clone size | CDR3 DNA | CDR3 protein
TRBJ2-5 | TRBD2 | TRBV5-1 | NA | TGCGCCAGCAGCCATGCGGGAGGGGCAGGCCAAGAGACCCAGTACTTC | CASSHAGGAGQETQYF
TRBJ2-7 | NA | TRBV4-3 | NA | TGCGCCAGCAGCCAAGCCACAGGGTACTACGAGCAGTACTTC | CASSQATGYYEQYF
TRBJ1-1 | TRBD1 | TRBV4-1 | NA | TGCGCCAGCAGCCTTACTCGACAGGGGAACACTGAAGCTTTCTTT | CASSLTRQGNTEAFF
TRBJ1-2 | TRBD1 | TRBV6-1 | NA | TGTGCCAGCAGTGCTACTTTCCTCGATTACAGGGGGGGGAACTATGGCTACACCTTC | CASSATFLDYRGGNYGYTF
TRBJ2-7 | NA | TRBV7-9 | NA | TGTGCCAGCACCCATGGGTACGACGAGCAGTACTTC | CASTHGYDEQYF
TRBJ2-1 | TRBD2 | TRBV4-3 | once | TGCGCCAGCAGCCAATCAGCGGGGGGCCAAAACAATGAGCAGTTCTTC | CASSQSAGGQNNEQFF
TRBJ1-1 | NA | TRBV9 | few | TGTGCCAGCAGCCCTAATCGGAGGGACACTGAAGCTTTCTTT | CASSPNRRDTEAFF
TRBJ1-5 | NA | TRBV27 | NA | TGTGCCAGCAGTTTAAGTGACAATCAGCCCCAGCATTTT | CASSLSDNQPQHF
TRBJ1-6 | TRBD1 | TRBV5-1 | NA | TGCGCCAGCAGCGACAGGGGGAGCTCCTATAATTCACCCCTCCACTTT | CASSDRGSSYNSPLHF
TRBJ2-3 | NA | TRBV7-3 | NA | TGTGCCAGCAGCCTTTCAGGGGCCGGAGATACGCAGTATTTT | CASSLSGAGDTQYF
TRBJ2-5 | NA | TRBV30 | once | TGTGCCTGGAGTGTACCTTGGACCCAAGAGACCCAGTACTTC | CAWSVPWTQETQYF
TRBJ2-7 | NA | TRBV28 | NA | TGTGCCAGCAGTTTGACAGGATACTCCTACGAGCAGTACTTC | CASSLTGYSYEQYF
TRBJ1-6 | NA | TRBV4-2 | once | TGTGCCAGCAGCTACCCGGCGGAGGGGCGAACGGTGAATTCACCCCTCCACTTT | CASSYPAEGRTVNSPLHF
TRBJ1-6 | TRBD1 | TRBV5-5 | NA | TGTGCCAGCAGCTGGGACAGCTCTGAATTCCACTTT | CASSWDSSEFHF
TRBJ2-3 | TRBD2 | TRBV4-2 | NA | TGTGCCAGCAGCTCGACTAGCGGGACCGCCACAGATACGCAGTATTTT | CASSSTSGTATDTQYF
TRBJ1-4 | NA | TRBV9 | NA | TGTGCCAGCAGCGAGGCAGCAACTAATGAAAAACTGTTTTTT | CASSEAATNEKLFF